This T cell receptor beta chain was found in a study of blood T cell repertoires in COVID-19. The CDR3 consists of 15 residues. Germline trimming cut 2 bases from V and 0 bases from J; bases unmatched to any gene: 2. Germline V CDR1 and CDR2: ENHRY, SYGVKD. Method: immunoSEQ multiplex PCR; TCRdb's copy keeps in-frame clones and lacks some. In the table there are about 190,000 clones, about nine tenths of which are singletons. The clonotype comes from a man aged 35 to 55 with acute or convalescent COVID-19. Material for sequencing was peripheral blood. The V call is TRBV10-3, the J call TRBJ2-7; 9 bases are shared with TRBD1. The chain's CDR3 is CAISEAGQGSYEQYF. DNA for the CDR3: TGTGCCATCAGTGAGGCGGGACAGGGCTCCTACGAGCAGTACTTC.